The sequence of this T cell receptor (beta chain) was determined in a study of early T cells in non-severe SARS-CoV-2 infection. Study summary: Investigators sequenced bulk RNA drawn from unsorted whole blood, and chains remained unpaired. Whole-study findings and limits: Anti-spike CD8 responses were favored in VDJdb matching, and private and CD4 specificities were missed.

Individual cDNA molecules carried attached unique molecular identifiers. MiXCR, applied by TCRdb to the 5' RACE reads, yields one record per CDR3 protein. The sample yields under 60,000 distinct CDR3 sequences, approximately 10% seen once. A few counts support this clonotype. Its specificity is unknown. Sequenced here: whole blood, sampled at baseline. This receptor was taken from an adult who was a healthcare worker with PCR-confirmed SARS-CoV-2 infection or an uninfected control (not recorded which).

CDR3 sequence: CAWSGGETSGRFLYNEQFF. The CDR3 bases are TGTGCCTGGAGTGGAGGGGAGACTAGCGGGAGATTCCTCTACAATGAGCAGTTCTTC. This rearrangement joins TRBV30 to TRBJ2-1; 12 nucleotides align to TRBD2. The trim removed 1 base at V and 3 bases at J, leaving 13 bases unmatched. Germline CDR1 is GTSNPN and CDR2 is SVGIG (reference sequence). The CDR3 spans 19 residues.